What follows are 8 T cell receptor beta chains derived from one specimen sequenced in a study of OX40 agonist ivuxolimab in advanced cancers. Only in-frame clones appear in the TCRdb table, and some are missing; sequencing was by immunoSEQ multiplex PCR. The data hold 53,000 or so clones, with roughly 84% observed a single time. The sequencing here drew on CD4+ or CD8+ T cells sorted from blood, taken in a trial of the OX40 agonist ivuxolimab. These receptors came from an adult with an advanced solid tumor such as melanoma, head and neck, liver or kidney cancer.

This rearrangement joins TRBV5-1 to TRBJ1-5; TRBD1 agrees at 9 bases. CDR1 SGHRS and CDR2 YFSETQ come from the germline V gene. Trimming removed 4 bases from V and 4 bases from J; junction bases left unmatched: 6. The CDR3 length is 15 residues. The CDR3: CASSTGTGQNQPQHF. CDR3 bases: TGCGCCAGCAGCACTGGGACAGGGCAGAATCAGCCCCAGCATTTT.

This chain links TRBV7-2 with TRBJ1-2; weak D call: TRBD1 (6 bases). This CDR3 has 15 residues. Germline V CDR1 and CDR2: SGHTA, FQGNSA. Trimming pared 1 base from V and 8 bases from J, leaving 17 bases between. The CDR3 region is CASSLGGAVPSGYTF. The CDR3 bases are TGTGCCAGCAGCTTAGGGGGGGCAGTACCTAGCGGCTACACCTTC.

V gene TRBV6-5 combines with J gene TRBJ1-3; possible D gene TRBD1, 5 bases. Trimming removed 8 bases from V and 1 base from J, with 6 bases in between. There are 12 residues in the CDR3. Germline assignment: CDR1 MNHEY and CDR2 SVGAGI. CDR3 coding DNA: TGTGCCAGCGCAGGGTCTGGAAACACCATATATTTT. Translated: CASAGSGNTIYF.

This clone was recorded a few times. This sequence joins TRBV11-2 and TRBJ1-2, with a weak D call TRBD1 (5 bases). The germline V and J ends were trimmed by 1 base and 7 bases, with 10 bases remaining between them. The CDR3 is 13 residues long. The germline gives CDR1 SGHAT, CDR2 FQNNGV. The CDR3 loop is CASSLVRAGGYTF. CDR3 nucleotides: TGTGCCAGCAGCTTAGTCAGGGCCGGTGGCTACACCTTC.

V and J are TRBV7-2 and TRBJ2-1; no clear D gene. Germline CDR1 reads SGHTA; CDR2 reads FQGNSA. There are 13 residues in the CDR3. The ends were cut back, 1 base at V and 3 bases at J, with 4 bases in the middle. Here the CDR3 reads CASSLGYYNEQFF. The CDR3 DNA sequence: TGTGCCAGCAGCTTAGGATACTACAATGAGCAGTTCTTC.

The chain employs TRBV21-1 and TRBJ1-2; the tabulated D call, TRBD1, remains unverified against the DNA. TRBV21-1 is flagged as a pseudogene. The CDR3 sequence is 20 residues long. The chain's CDR3 is CASSKASTYRVEQFDYGYTF. The CDR3 bases are TGTGCCAGCAGCAAAGCCTCCACCTACAGGGTTGAACAGTTCGACTATGGCTACACCTTC.

The genes are TRBV28 and TRBJ2-1; TRBD1 aligns across 8 bases. V dropped 4 bases and J dropped 5; count of bases not matched to a gene: 7. Germline CDR1 reads MDHEN; CDR2 reads SYDVKM. This CDR3 comprises 15 residues. CDR3 bases: TGTGCCAGCAGTTCGGACAGGGATCTCCACAATGAGCAGTTCTTC. Its protein is CASSSDRDLHNEQFF.

For the CDR3, the DNA is TGTGCCAGCAGCCCGGGACGTTCGAACACTGAAGCTTTCTTT. Its translation is CASSPGRSNTEAFF. V and J are TRBV7-8 and TRBJ1-1, with D possibly matching TRBD1 (5 bases). This CDR3 region has 14 residues. CDR1 is SGHVS and CDR2 is FQNEAQ in the germline V gene. The ends were cut back, 5 bases at V and 1 base at J, with 11 bases in the middle.